This TCR beta chain stems from a study of regulatory T cells in long-lasting Graves disease. Broader study findings: It was in persistent disease that TRBV28, TRBJ1-2 and TRBJ2-5 were favored. Relative to new patients (roughly 950), persistent patients exhibited greater sharing of public clonotypes (about 3,000).

Documented time point: persistent/refractory GD, antithyroid drugs over 5 years with positive TRAb. Making the TCR library involved RNA that had been extracted from PBMCs. Arm-PCR with iRepertoire HTBI primers amplified the CDR3 regions for these TCR beta libraries. As originally analysed: Sample data revealed roughly 62 TRBV and 14 TRBJ segments. TCRdb called the multiplex PCR reads again in MiXCR, with one record for every CDR3 protein. These V and J calls originate from TCRdb's pipeline instead of the authors' own analysis. The table lists more than 350,000 distinct CDR3 sequences, 21% of them singletons. At least ten counts were recorded for this clonotype. Its target is unknown. CDR3 length equals 14 residues. Germline assignment: CDR1 KGHSH and CDR2 LQKENI. The V gene lost 0 bases and the J gene lost 7 bases, with 9 bases spanning the gap.

Here the sequenced sample was peripheral blood mononuclear cells (PBMCs), taken when the disease was refractory, from a patient treated with antithyroid drugs. This chain joins TRBV18 and TRBJ1-4; perhaps TRBD1 as D (6 bases). The receptor comes from a female donor with Graves disease. The CDR3 sequence is CASSPPNRVEKLFF. CDR3 in DNA: TGTGCCAGCTCACCACCGAACAGGGTTGAAAAACTGTTTTTT.